A single TCR beta chain is shown here with its context. The data derive from a study of blood T cell repertoires in COVID-19. Sequenced by immunoSEQ multiplex PCR; TCRdb stores in-frame clones only, minus some. This sample carries roughly 180,000 clones, roughly 82% of them seen once, and the ten largest clones take roughly 12%. Recovered status applied to Cohort 3 donors who had two consecutive negative PCRs. It also applied to those with clearance or with symptom resolution. Trimming shortened V by 4 bases and J by 0 bases, and 11 bases separated the two germline ends. This CDR3 region has 15 residues. From germline, CDR1 is MDHEN and CDR2 SYDVKM.

V gene TRBV28 combines with J gene TRBJ2-3, with a tentative D call TRBD2 (6 bases). The clonotype was recovered from a man aged 40-50 years who had recovered from COVID-19. The sequenced sample was PBMCs or T cells enriched from blood (not recorded which). CDR3 residues: CASSSGTLSTDTQYF. CDR3 DNA: TGTGCCAGCAGTTCCGGGACTTTAAGCACAGATACGCAGTATTTT.